The present TCR beta chain was sequenced within a study of PD-1 blockade in classical Hodgkin lymphoma. Study background: Patients were given intravenous nivolumab, 3 mg/kg, every 2 weeks.

Study-level results: Unlike CD8+ TCR diversity, which did not rise significantly by C4D1, CD4+ TCR diversity did.

The CDR3 is 14 amino acids. V lost 5 bases to trimming and J lost 10 bases, with 20 bases between them. In germline, CDR1 is MNHEY, CDR2 SVGAGI. Details on this clone: The antigen is not known.

After autologous stem cell transplantation all patients relapsed, and prior brentuximab vedotin exposure differed between cohorts. Classification of best responses gave complete response, partial response or progressive disease. TCRdb keeps only in-frame clones here, not all; method: immunoSEQ multiplex PCR. Counted here are approximately 160,000 clones, around four fifths occurring once; the ten biggest clones make up 9.2%. The material sequenced was peripheral blood mononuclear cells (PBMCs), taken before the second cycle of nivolumab. This sequence joins TRBV6-5 and TRBJ1-2; weak D call: TRBD1 (5 bases). The TCR originated in a human donor with classical Hodgkin lymphoma. The CDR3 protein is CASSEEGDGQLYTF. The DNA for the CDR3 is TGTGCCAGCAGTGAAGAAGGGGACGGGCAACTCTACACCTTC.